Listed here are 14 T cell receptor beta chains from one sample, sequenced in a study of T cells in Graves' hyperthyroidism and ophthalmopathy. TCR beta CDR3 regions were amplified from RNA. In the first-round RT-PCR of the TCR CDR3, the HTBI primer set was used. TCRdb called the multiplex PCR reads again in MiXCR, with one record for every CDR3 protein. The table has about 200,000 distinct CDR3 sequences, less than 20% seen once. Sequenced sample: blood. The receptors were sampled from a woman aged 45 to 65 with Graves' hyperthyroidism.

This clonotype was seen at least ten times. The chain couples TRBV6-6 to TRBJ1-5, with no clear D. Looked up from germline, CDR1 is MNHNY and CDR2 is SVGAGI (reference sequence). The ends were cut back, 0 bases at V and 0 bases at J, with 6 bases in the middle. The CDR3 sequence is 15 residues long. The CDR3 nucleotides read TGTGCCAGCAGTTACTCTCCAGGTAGCAATCAGCCCCAGCATTTT. It translates to CASSYSPGSNQPQHF.

The chain recombines TRBV19 with TRBJ1-3, with D maybe TRBD1 (5 bases). This CDR3 contains 17 residues. Germline V gives CDR1 LNHDA, CDR2 SQIVND (reference sequence). Trimming took off 3 bases at V and 2 bases at J, with 17 bases between the two ends. CDR3 loop: CASSMFLGRDAGNTIYF. CDR3 DNA sequence: TGTGCCAGTAGTATGTTTCTTGGCCGGGACGCTGGAAACACCATATATTTT.

The sample holds many counts of this clonotype. The chain is built from TRBV7-8 and TRBJ1-1; no clear D gene. The CDR3 has 12 amino acids. V lost 0 bases, J lost 7 bases, and 6 bases lay in between. The germline CDR1 and CDR2 sequences are SGHVS and FQNEAQ. CDR3 nucleotides: TGTGCCAGCAGCTTAGCTGCGAGTGAAGCTTTCTTT. This gives the protein CASSLAASEAFF.

There are a few counts of this clonotype. J is TRBJ1-1 and V is TRBV6-1; a possible D gene is TRBD1 (5 bases). This CDR3 comprises 15 residues. Germline V gene sequence: CDR1 MNHNS, CDR2 SASEGT. V dropped 5 bases and J dropped 2 bases, with 15 bases sitting between them. In DNA form, the CDR3 reads TGTGCCAGCAGTTATTGGGGGAGGATTAACACTGAAGCTTTCTTT. Amino acids: CASSYWGRINTEAFF.

This clonotype was seen ten or more times. J is TRBJ1-5 and V is TRBV27; 7 bases match TRBD1. The germline V gene encodes CDR1 MNHEY and CDR2 SMNVEV (reference sequence). J lost 2 bases, V lost 5 bases, and 6 bases had no gene match. This CDR3 comprises 15 residues. This CDR3 is CASSVGTEGNQPQHF. The DNA of the CDR3 is TGTGCCAGCAGTGTCGGGACAGAAGGCAATCAGCCCCAGCATTTT.

A remark on this clonotype: An end of the junction differs from the germline gene, which may be a read error. The rearrangement links TRBV7-9 to TRBJ2-7, with a weak D call TRBD2 (6 bases). This CDR3 is 14 amino acids long. Germline V gene sequence: CDR1 SEHNR, CDR2 FQNEAQ (reference sequence). As DNA, the CDR3 is TGTGCCAGCAGCTTCCCGGGACTCTCCTACGAGCAGTGCTTC. It translates to CASSFPGLSYEQCF. Filled out from reference TRBV7-9 and TRBJ2-7, the complete variable domain reads DTGVSQNPRHKITKRGQNVTFRCDPISEHNRLYWYRQTLGQGPEFLTYFQNEAQLEKSRLLSDRFSAERPKGSFSTLEIQRTEQGDSAMYLCASSFPGLSYEQCFGPGTRLTVT.

This clonotype was picked up many times. The rearrangement joins TRBV27 to TRBJ2-1, with no clear D. Trimming removed 4 bases at V and 4 bases at J, with 2 bases between. From germline, CDR1 is MNHEY and CDR2 SMNVEV (reference sequence). The CDR3 covers 11 residues. The CDR3, as DNA: TGTGCCAGCAGTTGGTACAATGAGCAGTTCTTC. Protein product: CASSWYNEQFF.

Many counts were recorded for this clonotype. The chain is built from TRBV25-1 and TRBJ2-7, with D maybe TRBD1 (6 bases). V was cut by 4 bases and J by 1 base, with 17 bases left in between. In germline, CDR1 is MGHDK, CDR2 SYGVNS. The CDR3 is 16 amino acids. In nucleotides, the CDR3 is TGTGCCAGCAGTGCCCCACTGGACAGACAATCCTACGAGCAGTACTTC. Translating gives CASSAPLDRQSYEQYF.

This clonotype was counted at least ten times. The chain has TRBV11-2 and TRBJ1-1, with D perhaps TRBD1 (6 bases). Deletions cut 6 bases from V and 4 bases from J, with 18 bases between. The CDR3 has 15 residues. The germline V gene encodes CDR1 SGHAT and CDR2 FQNNGV. CDR3: CASRLNGGRSTEAFF. The CDR3 nucleotides read TGTGCCAGCAGATTAAACGGGGGGCGGAGCACTGAAGCTTTCTTT.

J is TRBJ1-4 and V is TRBV19, with D perhaps matching TRBD1 (6 bases). This CDR3 has 14 amino acids. The germline V gene encodes CDR1 LNHDA and CDR2 SQIVND (reference sequence). V lost 3 bases and J lost 8, with 13 bases in between. The CDR3 sequence: CASSIGGAGEKLFF. The CDR3 DNA sequence: TGTGCCAGTAGTATTGGGGGCGCCGGCGAAAAACTGTTTTTT.

The sample holds many counts of this clonotype. The chain recombines TRBV5-1 with TRBJ1-5; no firm D call. From germline, CDR1 is SGHRS and CDR2 YFSETQ. V shed 0 bases and J shed 4 bases, with 5 bases lying between them. CDR3 size: 13 residues. For the CDR3, the DNA is TGCGCCAGCAGCTTGGGGGCGAATCAGCCCCAGCATTTT. This gives the protein CASSLGANQPQHF.

Worth noting for this clonotype: One base away lies a much larger clone, so this may be a sequencing read error. The conserved final phenylalanine or tryptophan is absent from the CDR3, which likely points to a read error. The chain links TRBV5-1 to TRBJ2-7; 8 positions agree with TRBD2. In germline, CDR1 is SGHRS, CDR2 YFSETQ. Germline trimming cut 0 bases from V and 2 bases from J; bases unmatched to any gene: 7. The CDR3 spans 16 residues. This CDR3 is CASSLVSAGGAYEQYS. The CDR3 nucleotides read TGCGCCAGCAGCTTGGTTTCCGCGGGAGGTGCCTACGAGCAGTACTCC.

This clonotype was observed many times. V is TRBV12-3 or TRBV12-4 and J is TRBJ2-1, with 10 bases lining up with TRBD2. The CDR3 covers 16 residues. Trimming at V came to 4 bases and at J to 4 bases, leaving 7 bases not matched to a gene. In DNA form, the CDR3 reads TGTGCCAGCAGTTCGAGGACTAGCGGTTTTTACAATGAGCAGTTCTTC. Encoded protein: CASSSRTSGFYNEQFF.

V usage is TRBV6-2 or TRBV6-3 and J usage is TRBJ2-2; 9 positions match TRBD1. The CDR3 is 16 residues long. Germline CDR1 MNHEY, CDR2 SVGEGT. The V segment lost 0 bases and the J segment 7 bases; nucleotides outside the gene matches: 6. The CDR3 is CASSYSGQGRYGELFF. CDR3 in DNA: TGTGCCAGCAGTTACTCGGGACAGGGAAGGTACGGGGAGCTGTTTTTT.